This TCR beta chain originates from a study of prognosis after radiotherapy for stage I lung cancer. Across the study: Under 15 cases involved newly diagnosed primary stage I lung tumors, and a few involved oligometastatic NSCLC subsequent to surgical resection of the primary tumor. Concurrent therapy with stereotactic body radiotherapy was received by no patient.

From genomic DNA, TCR beta CDR3 was amplified by two-round multiplex PCR. TRBV and TRBJ genes each had their own specific primers in first-round PCR. TCRdb called the multiplex PCR reads again in MiXCR, with one record for every CDR3 protein. The table shows 10,000 to 15,000 distinct CDR3 sequences, with approximately 45% occurring only once. Study outcomes and limitations: The study found lower Shannon entropy after stereotactic body radiation therapy in patients who developed distant metastases.

This clonotype was recorded once. Its antigen remains unidentified. The V end lost 5 bases, the J end lost 8 bases, and 18 bases lay between the germline ends. Germline V gene lookup returns CDR1 MNHEY and CDR2 SVGEGT. The CDR3 has 14 amino acids. The chain employs TRBV6-2 or TRBV6-3 and TRBJ1-2; D might be TRBD1 (5 bases). The material sequenced was PBMCs, taken before or after stereotactic body radiation therapy (not recorded which). This receptor was identified in a donor aged 50 or older with non-small cell lung cancer. The CDR3 sequence: CASSEGAGPHGYTF. DNA of the CDR3: TGTGCCAGCAGTGAAGGGGCAGGCCCCCACGGCTACACCTTC.